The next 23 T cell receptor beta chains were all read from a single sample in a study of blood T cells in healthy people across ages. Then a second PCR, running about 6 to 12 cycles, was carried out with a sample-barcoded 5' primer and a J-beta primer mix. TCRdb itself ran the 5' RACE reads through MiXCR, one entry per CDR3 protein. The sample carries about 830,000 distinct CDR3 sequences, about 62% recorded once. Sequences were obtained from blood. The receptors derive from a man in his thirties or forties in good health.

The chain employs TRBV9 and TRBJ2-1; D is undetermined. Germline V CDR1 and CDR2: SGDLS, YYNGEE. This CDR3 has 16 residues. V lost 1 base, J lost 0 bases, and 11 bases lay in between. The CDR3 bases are TGTGCCAGCAGCGTAAAAGGTGTCTTCTCCTACAATGAGCAGTTCTTC. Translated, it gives CASSVKGVFSYNEQFF.

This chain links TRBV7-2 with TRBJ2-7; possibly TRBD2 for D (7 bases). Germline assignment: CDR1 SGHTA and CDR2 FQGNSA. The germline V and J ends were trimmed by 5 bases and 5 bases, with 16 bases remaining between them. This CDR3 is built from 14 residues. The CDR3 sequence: CASSPPGGPHEQYF. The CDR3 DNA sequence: TGTGCCAGCAGCCCCCCCGGGGGGCCCCACGAGCAGTACTTC.

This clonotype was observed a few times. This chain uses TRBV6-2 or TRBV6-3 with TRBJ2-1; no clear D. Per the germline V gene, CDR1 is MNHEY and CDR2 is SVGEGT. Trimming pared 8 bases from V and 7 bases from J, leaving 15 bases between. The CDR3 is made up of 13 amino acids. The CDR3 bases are TGTGCCAGCGGTAGCCGGAAGTTTAATGAGCAGTTCTTC. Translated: CASGSRKFNEQFF.

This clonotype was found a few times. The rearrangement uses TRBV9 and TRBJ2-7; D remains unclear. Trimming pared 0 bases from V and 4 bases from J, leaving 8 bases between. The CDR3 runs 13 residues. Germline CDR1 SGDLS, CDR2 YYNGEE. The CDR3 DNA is TGTGCCAGCAGCGTAGGGGCCCAGTACGAGCAGTACTTC. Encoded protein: CASSVGAQYEQYF.

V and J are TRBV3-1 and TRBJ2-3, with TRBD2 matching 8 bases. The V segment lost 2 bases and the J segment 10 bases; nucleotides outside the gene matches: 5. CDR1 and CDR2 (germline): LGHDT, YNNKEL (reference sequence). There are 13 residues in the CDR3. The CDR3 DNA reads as TGTGCCAGCAGCCAACGCCGGGGGGGAGCGCAGTATTTT. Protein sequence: CASSQRRGGAQYF.

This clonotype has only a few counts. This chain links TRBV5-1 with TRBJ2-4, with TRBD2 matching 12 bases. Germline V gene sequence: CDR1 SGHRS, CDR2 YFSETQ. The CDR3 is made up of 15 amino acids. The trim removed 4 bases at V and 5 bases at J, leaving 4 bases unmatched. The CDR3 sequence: CASSMTSGGENIQYF. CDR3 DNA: TGCGCCAGCAGCATGACTAGCGGGGGAGAAAACATTCAGTACTTC.

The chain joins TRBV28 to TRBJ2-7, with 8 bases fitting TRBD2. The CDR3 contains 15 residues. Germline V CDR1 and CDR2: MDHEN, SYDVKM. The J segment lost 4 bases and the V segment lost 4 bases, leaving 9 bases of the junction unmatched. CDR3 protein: CASSSPGSGSYEQYF. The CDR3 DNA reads TGTGCCAGCAGTTCCCCGGGGAGCGGGAGTTACGAGCAGTACTTC.

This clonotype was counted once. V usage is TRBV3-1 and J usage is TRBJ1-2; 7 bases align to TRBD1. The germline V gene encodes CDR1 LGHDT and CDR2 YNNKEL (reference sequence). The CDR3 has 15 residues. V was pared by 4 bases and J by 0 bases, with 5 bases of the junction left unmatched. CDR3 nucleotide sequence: TGTGCCAGCAGCCGACAGGGTCGCGCTAACTATGGCTACACCTTC. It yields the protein CASSRQGRANYGYTF. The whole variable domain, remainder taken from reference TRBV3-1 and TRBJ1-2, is DTAVSQTPKYLVTQMGNDKSIKCEQNLGHDTMYWYKQDSKKFLKIMFSYNNKELIINETVPNRFSPKSPDKAHLNLHINSLELGDSAVYFCASSRQGRANYGYTFGSGTRLTVV.

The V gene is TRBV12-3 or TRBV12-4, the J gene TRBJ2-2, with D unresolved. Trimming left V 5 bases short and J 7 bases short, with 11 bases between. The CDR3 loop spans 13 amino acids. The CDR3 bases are TGTGCCAGCAGTGACGGCGATGTCGGGGAGCTGTTTTTT. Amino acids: CASSDGDVGELFF.

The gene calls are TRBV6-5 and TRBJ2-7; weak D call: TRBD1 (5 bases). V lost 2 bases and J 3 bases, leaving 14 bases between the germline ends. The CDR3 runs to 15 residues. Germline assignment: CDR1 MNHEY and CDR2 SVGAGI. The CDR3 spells CASSYRDGADYEQYF. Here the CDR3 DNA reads TGTGCCAGCAGTTACAGGGATGGGGCCGACTACGAGCAGTACTTC.

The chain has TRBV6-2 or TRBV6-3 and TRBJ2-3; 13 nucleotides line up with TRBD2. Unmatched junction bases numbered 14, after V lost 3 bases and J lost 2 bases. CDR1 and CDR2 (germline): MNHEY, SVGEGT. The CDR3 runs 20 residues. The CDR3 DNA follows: TGTGCCAGCAGTTATGGAGGGGGACCGGGACTAGCGGGGATCACAGATACGCAGTATTTT. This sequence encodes CASSYGGGPGLAGITDTQYF.

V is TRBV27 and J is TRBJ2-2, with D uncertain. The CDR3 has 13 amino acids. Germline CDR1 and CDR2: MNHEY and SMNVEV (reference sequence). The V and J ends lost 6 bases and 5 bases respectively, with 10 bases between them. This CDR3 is CASSFSITGELFF. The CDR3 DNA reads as TGTGCCAGCAGCTTCAGTATAACCGGGGAGCTGTTTTTT.

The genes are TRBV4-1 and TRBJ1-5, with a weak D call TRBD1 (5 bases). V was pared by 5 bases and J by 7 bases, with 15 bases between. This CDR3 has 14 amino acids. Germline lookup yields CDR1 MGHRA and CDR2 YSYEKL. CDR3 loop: CASSAGPNAQPQHF. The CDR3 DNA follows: TGCGCCAGCAGCGCAGGGCCGAACGCACAGCCCCAGCATTTT.

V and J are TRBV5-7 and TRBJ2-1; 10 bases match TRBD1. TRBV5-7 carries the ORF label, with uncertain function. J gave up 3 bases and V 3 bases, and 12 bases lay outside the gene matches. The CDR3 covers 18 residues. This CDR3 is CASSSEGTGVSDYNEQFF. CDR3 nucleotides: TGTGCCAGCAGCTCCGAGGGGACAGGGGTCTCCGACTACAATGAGCAGTTCTTC.

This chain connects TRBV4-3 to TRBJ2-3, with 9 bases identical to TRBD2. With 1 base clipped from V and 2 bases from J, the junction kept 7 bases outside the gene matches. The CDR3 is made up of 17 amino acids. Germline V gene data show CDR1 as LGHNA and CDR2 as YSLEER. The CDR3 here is CASSQVSGGPVTDTQYF. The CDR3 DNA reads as TGCGCCAGCAGCCAAGTGAGCGGGGGGCCGGTCACAGATACGCAGTATTTT.

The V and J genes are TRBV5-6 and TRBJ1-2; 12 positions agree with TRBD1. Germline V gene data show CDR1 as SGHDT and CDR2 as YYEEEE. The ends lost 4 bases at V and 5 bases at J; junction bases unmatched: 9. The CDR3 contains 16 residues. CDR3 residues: CASSTTGTGGWYGYTF. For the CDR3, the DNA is TGTGCCAGCAGCACAACCGGGACAGGGGGCTGGTATGGCTACACCTTC.

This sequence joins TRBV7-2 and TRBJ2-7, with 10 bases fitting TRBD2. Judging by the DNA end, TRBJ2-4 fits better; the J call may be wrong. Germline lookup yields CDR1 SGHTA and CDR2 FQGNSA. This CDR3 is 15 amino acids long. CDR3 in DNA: TGTGCCAGCAGCGTCCTAGCGGGGGTTGGGAACATTCAGTACTTC. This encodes CASSVLAGVGNIQYF.

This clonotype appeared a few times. CDR3 sequence: CASSRGLAGANTAYEQYF. The CDR3 DNA reads as TGCGCCAGCAGCCGCGGACTAGCGGGGGCCAACACAGCCTACGAGCAGTACTTC. The chain joins TRBV4-3 to TRBJ2-7; 13 nucleotides match TRBD2. This CDR3 is 18 amino acids long. The trim removed 4 bases at V and 2 bases at J, leaving 11 bases unmatched. CDR1 and CDR2 (germline): LGHNA, YSLEER.

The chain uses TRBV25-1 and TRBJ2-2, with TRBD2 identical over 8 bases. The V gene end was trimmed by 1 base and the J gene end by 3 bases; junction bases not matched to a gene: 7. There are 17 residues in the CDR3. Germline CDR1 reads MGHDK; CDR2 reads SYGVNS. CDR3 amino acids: CASSEFGRGPDTGELFF. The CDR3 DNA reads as TGTGCCAGCAGTGAATTCGGGAGGGGACCGGACACCGGGGAGCTGTTTTTT.

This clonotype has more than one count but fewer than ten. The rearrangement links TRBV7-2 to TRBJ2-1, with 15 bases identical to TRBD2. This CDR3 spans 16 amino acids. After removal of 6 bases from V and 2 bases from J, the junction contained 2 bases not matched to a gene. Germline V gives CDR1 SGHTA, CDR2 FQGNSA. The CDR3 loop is CASRRTSGGAYNEQFF. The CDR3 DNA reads TGTGCCAGCAGGCGGACTAGCGGGGGGGCCTACAATGAGCAGTTCTTC.

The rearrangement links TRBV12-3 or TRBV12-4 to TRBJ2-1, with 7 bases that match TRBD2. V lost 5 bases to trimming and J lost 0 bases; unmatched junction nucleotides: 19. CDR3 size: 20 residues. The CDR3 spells CASSPRDYQLGRSSYNEQFF. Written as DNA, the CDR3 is TGTGCCAGCAGTCCCCGGGACTACCAATTGGGGAGGAGCTCCTACAATGAGCAGTTCTTC.

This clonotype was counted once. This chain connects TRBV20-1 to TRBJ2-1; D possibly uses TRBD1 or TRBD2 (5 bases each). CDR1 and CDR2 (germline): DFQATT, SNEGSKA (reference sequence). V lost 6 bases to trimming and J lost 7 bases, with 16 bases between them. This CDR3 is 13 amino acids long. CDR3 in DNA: TGCAGTGCGCCACGAGGGGATCGGAATGAGCAGTTCTTC. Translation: CSAPRGDRNEQFF.

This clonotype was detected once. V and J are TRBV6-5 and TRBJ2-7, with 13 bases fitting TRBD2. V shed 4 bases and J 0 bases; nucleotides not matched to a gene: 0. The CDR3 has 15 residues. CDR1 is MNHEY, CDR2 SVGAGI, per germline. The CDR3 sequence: CASSWTSGSSYEQYF. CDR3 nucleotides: TGTGCCAGCAGTTGGACTAGCGGGAGCTCCTACGAGCAGTACTTC.